This T cell receptor (beta chain) came from a study of CD8+CD57+ T cells in acquired aplastic anemia. On the study more broadly: Sorted CD4+ and CD8+ cells gave a mean 3.2 ug DNA, range 0.2 to 27.4 ug.

This clonotype was observed many times. The antigen is unknown. Germline V gene data show CDR1 as MNHEY and CDR2 as SVGAGI. The CDR3 has 13 amino acids. The germline V and J ends were trimmed by 6 bases and 0 bases, with 9 bases remaining between them. Sequencing involved patients with CD8+CD57+ cell expansion previously shown by flow cytometry. Genomic DNA, serving as template, underwent TCR beta VDJ and CDR3 profiling. MiXCR was run by TCRdb on the reads, yielding one entry per CDR3 protein. The sample records about 120,000 distinct CDR3 sequences, less than 50% being singletons. Study observations and caveats: Patients showed no significant difference from controls in CD8+ Simpson's diversity. Some 31 shared CD8+ CDR3s appeared highly expressed within patients' immunodominant clones.

The V gene is TRBV6-5, the J gene TRBJ2-7; D gene unclear. The receptor was derived from a human donor with aplastic anemia. Material: sorted CD4+, CD8+, or CD8+CD57+ T cells (not recorded which) from PBMCs. The CDR3 is CASRYGSSYEQYF. CDR3 sequence (DNA): TGTGCCAGCAGGTATGGCAGCTCCTACGAGCAGTACTTC.